Reported below is one TCR beta chain. The data stem from a study of shared clonotypes between healthy human individuals. Original data processing: ImmunoSEQ gave junction-only sequences without quality scores, so filtering differed. TCRdb's copy holds only in-frame clones and misses some; the assay was immunoSEQ multiplex PCR. From that table come the V and J calls and clone size; the DNA was used to work out D and trimming. Among some 2,000,000 clones listed, under 97% were seen once. The CDR3 has 15 amino acids. V shed 0 bases and J shed 1 base, with 4 bases lying between them. CDR1 is SGHDN and CDR2 is FVKESK in the germline V gene.

The chain uses TRBV14 and TRBJ2-6; no clear D. This sequence originates from a man aged 18 to 30 in good health. Material: naive CD4+ T cells sorted from blood. Subset indicated: CD45RA+ positively selected. In DNA form, the CDR3 reads TGTGCCAGCAGCCAAGAAATTTCTGGGGCCAACGTCCTGACTTTC. Protein product: CASSQEISGANVLTF.